Here is one T cell receptor (beta chain) with its context. The antigen is not known. Reverse transcription of roughly 0.45 to 1 ug RNA was performed with random hexamers. Across 54 Vbeta and 13 Jbeta, TCR beta CDR3 was amplified with immunoSEQ multiplex PCR. TCRdb called the immunoSEQ multiplex PCR reads again in MiXCR, with one record for every CDR3 protein. The table lists 40,000 to 55,000 distinct CDR3 sequences, 85% to 95% of them singletons. This sample is drawn from a study of CD8 T cells in Susac syndrome. Study-wide results and limits: The study's TCR sequencing and HLA analysis covered a relatively small number of individuals, and the study acknowledged this.

Germline CDR1 and CDR2: SGHVS and FQNEAQ. The CDR3 spans 15 residues. V gave up 5 bases and J gave up 9 bases, with 23 bases separating them. Sequenced: CD8+ T cells from PBMCs. This TCR was sampled from a human donor in good health. The V and J genes are TRBV7-8 and TRBJ2-7; tentative D call: TRBD1 (5 bases). CDR3 nucleotide sequence: TGTGCCAGCAGCCCTACCGGACATCCGAGGATGGGGCAGTACTTC. This sequence encodes CASSPTGHPRMGQYF.